The 8 T cell receptor beta chains listed next were all sequenced from one sample in a study of shared clonotypes between healthy human individuals. TCRdb's copy holds only in-frame clones and misses some; the assay was immunoSEQ multiplex PCR. The table lists under 600,000 clones, 90% to 96% of them singletons. The sequencing input was naive CD4+ T cells sorted from blood. Subset specified: CD45RA+ positively selected. The receptors were sampled from a woman in her 30s in good health.

The rearrangement links TRBV28 to TRBJ2-7, with 10 nucleotides matching TRBD1. Germline CDR1 reads MDHEN; CDR2 reads SYDVKM. V trimming: 4 bases; J trimming: 2 bases; junction bases outside the gene matches: 5. The CDR3 runs to 15 residues. CDR3 loop: CASSSPGTGAYEQYF. In nucleotides, the CDR3 is TGTGCCAGCAGTTCCCCCGGGACAGGGGCCTACGAGCAGTACTTC.

The J gene is TRBJ2-3, the V gene TRBV19, with a possible D match to TRBD1 (6 bases). V lost 3 bases and J 0 bases, leaving 13 bases between the germline ends. The CDR3 totals 16 residues. Germline V CDR1 and CDR2: LNHDA, SQIVND (reference sequence). Here the CDR3 DNA reads TGTGCCAGTAGTATTAATCAGGGGATAAGCACAGATACGCAGTATTTT. This codes for CASSINQGISTDTQYF.

The chain recombines TRBV2 with TRBJ2-7; D is possibly TRBD1 or TRBD2 (5 bases each). In germline, CDR1 is SNHLY, CDR2 FYNNEI. The CDR3 runs to 15 residues. Trimming pared 6 bases from V and 0 bases from J, leaving 15 bases between. The CDR3 protein is CASRRDRRDSYEQYF. In DNA, the CDR3 is TGTGCCAGCAGACGGGACCGCCGAGACTCCTACGAGCAGTACTTC.

The V gene is TRBV2, the J gene TRBJ1-4; 8 bases are shared with TRBD1. V lost 7 bases, J lost 13 bases, and 14 bases stayed unmatched. The germline CDR1 and CDR2 sequences are SNHLY and FYNNEI. This CDR3 contains 14 residues. The CDR3 region is CASTGDRPIVGLFF. As DNA, the CDR3 is TGTGCCAGCACGGGGGACAGGCCGATTGTTGGACTGTTTTTT.

The table lists this clone with a count of one. The V gene is TRBV7-3, the J gene TRBJ2-1; the match to TRBD2 covers 7 bases. The CDR3 covers 16 residues. From germline, CDR1 is SGHTA and CDR2 FQGTGA. V dropped 1 base and J dropped 6; count of bases not matched to a gene: 9. The CDR3 bases are TGTGCCAGCAGCTTAATCGGCGGGGGAAGGGCCAATGAGCAGTTCTTC. Encoded protein: CASSLIGGGRANEQFF. Combining the CDR3 with reference TRBV7-3 and TRBJ2-1 gives the whole variable domain GAGVSQTPSNKVTEKGKYVELRCDPISGHTALYWYRQSLGQGPEFLIYFQGTGAADDSGLPNDRFFAVRPEGSVSTLKIQRTERGDSAVYLCASSLIGGGRANEQFFGPGTRLTVL.

The chain has TRBV2 and TRBJ2-7; 7 nucleotides match TRBD1. V was pared by 7 bases and J by 3 bases, with 6 bases of the junction left unmatched. CDR1 SNHLY and CDR2 FYNNEI come from the germline V gene. The CDR3 length is 13 residues. The CDR3 is CASTQTGIYEQYF. The CDR3 DNA reads as TGTGCCAGCACCCAGACAGGGATCTACGAGCAGTACTTC.

The rearrangement uses TRBV10-3 and TRBJ2-1; 7 positions agree with TRBD2. Trimming cost V 7 bases and J 7 bases; bases outside gene matches: 7. This CDR3 is 13 amino acids long. Germline values: CDR1 ENHRY, CDR2 SYGVKD. CDR3 nucleotide sequence: TGTGCCATCAAGCCTAGCGGTCAGAATGAGCAGTTCTTC. Residues: CAIKPSGQNEQFF.

The chain is built from TRBV7-9 and TRBJ2-5; D is undetermined. The CDR3 is 13 residues long. The V and J ends lost 5 bases and 5 bases respectively, with 12 bases between them. The germline V gene encodes CDR1 SEHNR and CDR2 FQNEAQ (reference sequence). CDR3 DNA sequence: TGTGCCAGCAGCACACTGGGCCTTGAGACCCAGTACTTC. Its translation is CASSTLGLETQYF.